The next 10 T cell receptor beta chains were all read from a single sample in a study of immune cell composition in non-small cell lung cancer. Normal lung was sampled as far from the tumour as possible, at least 3 cm. TCRdb's table, derived via immunoSEQ multiplex PCR, lists solely in-frame clones and lacks some. The sample yields approximately 3,100 clones, about 73% seen once. The sequencing sample was made of non-adjacent lung tissue. The origin of the receptors is a human donor with non-small cell lung cancer. The donor label of this sample is uncertain.

The chain has TRBV28 and TRBJ1-1; possible D gene TRBD1, 5 bases. The ends were cut back, 4 bases at V and 0 bases at J, with 21 bases in the middle. This CDR3 is built from 18 residues. The germline V gene has CDR1 MDHEN and CDR2 SYDVKM. The CDR3, as DNA: TGTGCCAGCAGTTCAATCTTAGCCTCGACAGCTATGAACACTGAAGCTTTCTTT. Translation gives CASSSILASTAMNTEAFF.

This clone appeared once. This chain joins TRBV2 and TRBJ1-4, with no clear D. This CDR3 contains 14 residues. Germline lookup yields CDR1 SNHLY and CDR2 FYNNEI. V lost 2 bases, J lost 3 bases, and 7 bases lay in between. CDR3 DNA: TGTGCCAGCAGTGAACGGGGTGCTAATGAAAAACTGTTTTTT. Encoded protein: CASSERGANEKLFF.

V is TRBV7-2 and J is TRBJ2-2, with 7 nucleotides matching TRBD2. Germline CDR1 is SGHTA and CDR2 is FQGNSA. Trimming cost V 5 bases and J 2 bases; bases outside gene matches: 5. The CDR3 extends over 15 amino acids. This CDR3 is CASSISSGNTGELFF. CDR3 nucleotides: TGTGCCAGCAGCATTTCTAGCGGAAACACCGGGGAGCTGTTTTTT.

This clone has just one count. V gene TRBV21-1 combines with J gene TRBJ2-7; the table's D call TRBD1 went unverified against the DNA. TRBV21-1 is labeled a pseudogene. CDR3 length equals 16 residues. CDR3 DNA: TGTGCCAGCAGCGGTCAACGGGACAGCTACTCCTACGAGCAGTACTTC. Its translation is CASSGQRDSYSYEQYF.

This clone was detected a few times. The chain recombines TRBV7-3 with TRBJ2-2; 8 bases map to TRBD2. CDR3 length equals 16 residues. The germline CDR1 and CDR2 sequences are SGHTA and FQGTGA. V lost 5 bases and J lost 0; bases outside the gene matches: 5. The DNA of the CDR3 is TGTGCCAGCAGCGCAAGAGCGGGAGCGAACACCGGGGAGCTGTTTTTT. Residues: CASSARAGANTGELFF.

This rearrangement joins TRBV9 to TRBJ2-1; the match to TRBD2 covers 8 bases. Trimming removed 0 bases from V and 1 base from J; junction bases left unmatched: 6. Germline CDR1 is SGDLS and CDR2 is YYNGEE. This CDR3 is 17 amino acids long. CDR3 nucleotide sequence: TGTGCCAGCAGCGTAGGGGTCGGGGGGGGATCCTACAATGAGCAGTTCTTC. Encoded protein: CASSVGVGGGSYNEQFF.

This chain links TRBV19 with TRBJ1-5; 7 nucleotides agree with TRBD1. The CDR3 runs to 15 residues. In germline, CDR1 is LNHDA, CDR2 SQIVND (reference sequence). Trimming at V came to 4 bases and at J to 1 base, leaving 4 bases not matched to a gene. The DNA of the CDR3 is TGTGCCAGTAGTAGGGGACAGATAAGCAATCAGCCCCAGCATTTT. This gives the protein CASSRGQISNQPQHF.

A remark on this clone: Other DNA sequences of this sample code for an identical CDR3. The CDR3 here is CASSVAGQRGYNEQFF. The CDR3 DNA follows: TGTGCCAGCAGCGTAGCTGGGCAGCGGGGCTACAATGAGCAGTTCTTC. The chain has TRBV9 and TRBJ2-1; TRBD2 aligns across 7 bases. Germline V CDR1 and CDR2: SGDLS, YYNGEE. CDR3 length: 16 residues. Losses at the gene ends were 0 bases for V and 3 bases for J; bases not matched to a gene: 6. Supplemented by reference TRBV9 and TRBJ2-1, the full variable domain reads DSGVTQTPKHLITATGQRVTLRCSPRSGDLSVYWYQQSLDQGLQFLIQYYNGEERAKGNILERFSAQQFPDLHSELNLSSLELGDSALYFCASSVAGQRGYNEQFFGPGTRLTVL.

This chain joins TRBV11-2 and TRBJ1-2, with unresolved D. This CDR3 contains 15 residues. Germline V gene data show CDR1 as SGHAT and CDR2 as FQNNGV. V lost 1 base and J 8 bases, leaving 17 bases between the germline ends. The CDR3 reads CASSLASGMDRGYTF. The CDR3 DNA follows: TGTGCCAGCAGCTTAGCCTCGGGGATGGACCGCGGCTACACCTTC.

V and J are TRBV6-5 and TRBJ2-2, with 9 nucleotides matching TRBD1. Germline CDR1 and CDR2: MNHEY and SVGAGI. The junction had 9 bases not matched to a gene; V was cut back by 6 bases and J by 10 bases. The CDR3 runs to 14 residues. DNA for the CDR3: TGTGCCAGCAGCCAGGGACAGGGAAGGGAGGAGCTGTTTTTT. Protein product: CASSQGQGREELFF.